A single sample gave rise to the 2 T cell receptor beta chains below, sequenced in a study of cytomegalovirus exposure and HLA in healthy donors. Both 60 Vbeta primers and 13 Jbeta primers went into the PCR. Generated by immunoSEQ multiplex PCR, the TCRdb table keeps only in-frame clones and is missing some. This sample has 150,000 to 200,000 clones; almost 80% occur once, and the top ten carry about 14%. Sequenced sample: PBMCs. The receptors were sampled from a man in his fifties or sixties in good health and CMV-seropositive.

J is TRBJ1-2 and V is TRBV7-2; 8 bases fit TRBD1. Per the germline V gene, CDR1 is SGHTA and CDR2 is FQGNSA. V shed 4 bases and J 5 bases; nucleotides not matched to a gene: 9. The CDR3 loop spans 15 amino acids. The CDR3 DNA is TGTGCCAGCAGCTCTTCAAAGACAGGGGCTTATGGCTACACCTTC. Its protein product is CASSSSKTGAYGYTF.

Remarks on this clone: At one boundary the junction diverges from the germline segment, which might be a read error. The chain couples TRBV4-1 to TRBJ2-6; D is undetermined. Germline CDR1 and CDR2: MGHRA and YSYEKL. The CDR3 totals 16 residues. Here the CDR3 DNA reads TGTGCCAGCAGCCAAGATCTCGAGTCGGGGGCCAACGTCCTGACTTTC. It yields the protein CASSQDLESGANVLTF.